This TCR beta chain is drawn from a study of early T cells in non-severe SARS-CoV-2 infection. Study as a whole: Bulk RNA from unsorted whole blood was sequenced; chains were unpaired.

About this clonotype: Its antigen remains unidentified.

Using its own MiXCR run on the 5' RACE reads, TCRdb lists one record per CDR3 protein. Counted here are about 60,000 distinct CDR3 sequences, roughly a tenth occurring once; the ten biggest clones make up 1.2%. CDR1 and CDR2 (germline): SQVTM, ANQGSEA. The CDR3 covers 15 residues. V lost 4 bases and J 4 bases, leaving 19 bases between the germline ends. Study conclusions and caveats: Matching against VDJdb likely underestimated virus-specific expansions, favoring anti-spike CD8.

What was sequenced was whole blood. V and J are TRBV29-1 and TRBJ1-2; maybe TRBD1 (6 bases). This TCR was sampled from an adult who was a healthcare worker with PCR-confirmed SARS-CoV-2 infection or an uninfected control (not recorded which). The CDR3, as DNA: TGCAGCGTTGGCGGTCAGGGGCTCCACACCTATGGCTACACCTTC. Its translation: CSVGGQGLHTYGYTF.